This TCR beta chain was profiled in a study of blood T cell repertoires in COVID-19. For the study at large: The United States, Italy and Spain supplied acute and convalescent COVID-19 samples. T cells, B-cell-depleted T cells, or PBMCs provided the cDNA or gDNA that served as material.

Germline values: CDR1 SGHDT, CDR2 YYEEEE. CDR3 length: 16 amino acids. V was pared by 0 bases and J by 1 base, with 10 bases between. In the study's own analysis: Amplification of reference gene primers provided the estimated nucleated cell counts. Here immunoSEQ multiplex PCR was the method, and the copy in TCRdb shows in-frame clones only, minus some. V and J calls and clone size are given by that table; D and trimming were obtained from the DNA. The repertoire holds about 380,000 clones, with about 90% as singletons. Material for sequencing was peripheral blood. This chain uses TRBV5-6 with TRBJ1-4; tentatively, D is TRBD1 (6 bases). The sequence was obtained from a man aged 35 to 55 with acute or convalescent COVID-19. The CDR3 sequence: CASSLGTAETNEKLFF. Here the CDR3 DNA reads TGTGCCAGCAGCTTGGGGACAGCCGAAACTAATGAAAAACTGTTTTTT.